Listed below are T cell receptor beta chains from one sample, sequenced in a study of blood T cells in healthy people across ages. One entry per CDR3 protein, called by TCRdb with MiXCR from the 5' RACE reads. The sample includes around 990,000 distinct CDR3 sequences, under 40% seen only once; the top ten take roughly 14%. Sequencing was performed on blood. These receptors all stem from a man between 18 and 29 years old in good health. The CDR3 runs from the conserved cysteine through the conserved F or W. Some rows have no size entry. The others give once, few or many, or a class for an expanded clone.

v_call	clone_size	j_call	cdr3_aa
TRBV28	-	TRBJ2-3	CASCLGGAKGDTQYF
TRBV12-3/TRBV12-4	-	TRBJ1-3	CASSFGRRSGNTIYF
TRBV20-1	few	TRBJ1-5	CSAGGQPYSNQPQHF
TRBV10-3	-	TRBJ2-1	CAILNEQFF
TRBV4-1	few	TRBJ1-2	CASSRGVRVDYGYTF
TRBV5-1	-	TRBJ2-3	CASSLELAVGDTQYF
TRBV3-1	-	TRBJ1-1	CASTQEGGRVLTEAFF
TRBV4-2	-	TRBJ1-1	CASSQDTGAQAFF
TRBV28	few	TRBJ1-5	CASSFPLSGATWSPGYSIQPQHF
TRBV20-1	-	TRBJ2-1	CSPTSGGSNEQFF
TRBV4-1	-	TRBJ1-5	CASSQVRGDGNQPQHF
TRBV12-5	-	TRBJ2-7	CATLNPGGSGNEQYF
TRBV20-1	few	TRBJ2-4	CSARVRNRDIQYF
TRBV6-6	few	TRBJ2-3	CASRGGVTITDTQYF
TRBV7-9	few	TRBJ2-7	CASSEMVTYEQYF
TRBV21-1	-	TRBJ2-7	CASSKARKATYEQYF
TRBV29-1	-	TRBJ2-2	CSVEGPGNTGELFF
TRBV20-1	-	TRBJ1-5	CSAQTGYNQPQHF
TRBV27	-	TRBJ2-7	CASSLPPGFKNILYF
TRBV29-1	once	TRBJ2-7	CSVVLAGGALKQYF
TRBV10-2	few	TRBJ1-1	CASSGQGSGTEAFF
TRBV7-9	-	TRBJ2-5	CASSFLEGGKGGQYF
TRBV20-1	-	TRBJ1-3	CSAPRGASGNTIYF
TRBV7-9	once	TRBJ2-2	CASSLVLANTGELFF
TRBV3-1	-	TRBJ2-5	CASSHVGRDETQYF
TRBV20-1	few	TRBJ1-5	CSAGTGKDQPQHF
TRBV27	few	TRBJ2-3	CASSLGSQPDTQYF
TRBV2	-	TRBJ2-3	CASMTGPSTDTQYF
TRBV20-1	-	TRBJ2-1	CSARDSGRDKFSYNEQFF
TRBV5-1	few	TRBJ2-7	CASGDSPDHEQYF
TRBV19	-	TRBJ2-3	CASSMSLAAPPGTQYF
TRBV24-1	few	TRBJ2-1	CATSDEGQGTYNEQFF
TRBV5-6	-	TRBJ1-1	CASSAGTLEVEAFF
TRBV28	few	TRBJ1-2	CASSFGPGGYGYTF
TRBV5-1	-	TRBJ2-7	CASSSLTDSYEQYF
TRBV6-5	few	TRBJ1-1	CASSYGNRVTTEAFF
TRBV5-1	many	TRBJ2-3	CASSPTLAPSTDTQYF
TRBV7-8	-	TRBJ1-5	CASSLSQFNQPQHF
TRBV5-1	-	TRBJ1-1	CASSLRGDGEAFF
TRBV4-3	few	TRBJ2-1	CASSQGTSGGATNEQFF
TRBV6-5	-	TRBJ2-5	CASSDRGSETQYF
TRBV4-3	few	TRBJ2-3	CASSQDRGPSTDTQYF
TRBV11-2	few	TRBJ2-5	CASSLAATTQETQYF
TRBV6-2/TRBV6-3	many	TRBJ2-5	CAAGGVIQYF
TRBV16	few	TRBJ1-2	CASSQGNGYTF
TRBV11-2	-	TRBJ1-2	CASSLAPGQNSGYTF
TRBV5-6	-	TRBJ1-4	CASSWTGATSSFF
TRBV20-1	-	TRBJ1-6	CSARRERDSPLHF
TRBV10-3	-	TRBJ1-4	CAISEDGGPGEKLFF
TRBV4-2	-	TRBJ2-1	CASSQDLTATYNEQFF
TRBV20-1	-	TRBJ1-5	CSASGPTSNNQPQHF